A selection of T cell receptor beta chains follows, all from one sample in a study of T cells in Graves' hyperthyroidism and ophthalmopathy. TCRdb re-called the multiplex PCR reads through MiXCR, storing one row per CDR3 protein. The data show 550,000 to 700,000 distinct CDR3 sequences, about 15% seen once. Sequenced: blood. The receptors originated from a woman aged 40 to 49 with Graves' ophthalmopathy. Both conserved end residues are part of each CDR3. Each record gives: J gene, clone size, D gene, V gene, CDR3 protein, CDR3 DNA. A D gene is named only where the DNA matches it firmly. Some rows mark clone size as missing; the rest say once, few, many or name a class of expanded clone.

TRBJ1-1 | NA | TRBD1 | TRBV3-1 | CASSPYDRDHTEAFF | TGTGCCAGCAGCCCCTATGACAGGGACCACACTGAAGCTTTCTTT
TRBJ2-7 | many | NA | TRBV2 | CASSETPSYEQYF | TGTGCCAGCAGTGAGACGCCTTCCTACGAGCAGTACTTC
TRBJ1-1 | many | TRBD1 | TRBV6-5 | CASKAGTGYTEAFF | TGTGCCAGCAAAGCCGGGACAGGGTACACTGAAGCTTTCTTT
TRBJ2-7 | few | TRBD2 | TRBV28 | CASTISGSSEQYF | TGTGCCAGCACGATTAGCGGGAGTTCCGAGCAGTACTTC
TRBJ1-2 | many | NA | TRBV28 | CASSTRTEGSDLYTF | TGTGCCAGCAGTACGCGGACAGAGGGGTCGGACCTCTACACCTTC
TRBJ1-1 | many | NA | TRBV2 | CATRVGTEAFF | TGTGCCACCAGGGTCGGGACTGAAGCTTTCTTT
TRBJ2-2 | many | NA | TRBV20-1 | CSASAGNTGELFF | TGCAGTGCTAGTGCAGGCAACACCGGGGAGCTGTTTTTT
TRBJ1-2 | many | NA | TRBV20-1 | CSARDSPVTPSNYGYTF | TGCAGTGCTAGAGATTCCCCGGTAACCCCTTCTAACTATGGCTACACCTTC
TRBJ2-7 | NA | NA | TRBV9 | CASSADTFPYEQYF | TGTGCCAGCAGCGCTGACACCTTCCCCTACGAGCAGTACTTC
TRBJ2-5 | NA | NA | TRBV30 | CVWSAPPRGGSPTGTQYF | TGTGTCTGGAGTGCCCCTCCCAGGGGCGGCTCCCCGACGGGGACCCAGTACTTC
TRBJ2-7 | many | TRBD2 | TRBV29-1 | CSVLAGANEQYF | TGCAGCGTGTTAGCGGGAGCAAACGAGCAGTACTTC
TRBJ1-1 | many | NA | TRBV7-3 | CASSSYEETEAFF | TGTGCCAGCAGCTCCTATGAGGAGACTGAAGCTTTCTTT
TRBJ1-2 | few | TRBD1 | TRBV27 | CASRQGPGVNYGYTF | TGTGCCAGCCGACAGGGTCCGGGGGTTAACTATGGCTACACCTTC
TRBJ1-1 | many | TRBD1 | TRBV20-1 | CSAVTGYNTEAFF | TGCAGTGCTGTGACAGGGTACAACACTGAAGCTTTCTTT
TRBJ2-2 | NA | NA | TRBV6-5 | CASSYPRGMKRTGELFF | TGTGCCAGCAGTTACCCCCGGGGGATGAAAAGGACCGGGGAGCTGTTTTTT
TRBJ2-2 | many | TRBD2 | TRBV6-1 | CASSSSGRNTGELFF | TGTGCCAGCAGCTCTAGCGGGAGGAACACCGGGGAGCTGTTTTTT
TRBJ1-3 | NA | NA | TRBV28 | CASTSGFSGNTIYF | TGTGCCAGCACCTCAGGCTTCTCTGGAAACACCATATATTTT
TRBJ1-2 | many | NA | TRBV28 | CASNVANYGYTF | TGTGCCAGCAACGTAGCTAACTATGGCTACACCTTC
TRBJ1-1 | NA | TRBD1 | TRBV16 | CASSLRTGIDTEAFF | TGTGCCAGCAGCCTAAGGACAGGTATCGACACTGAAGCTTTCTTT
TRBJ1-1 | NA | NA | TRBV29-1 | CSVEGCNTEAFF | TGCAGCGTTGAGGGCTGTAACACTGAAGCTTTCTTT
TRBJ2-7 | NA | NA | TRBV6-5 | CASSYGSPPPYEQYF | TGTGCCAGCAGTTACGGTTCCCCACCGCCCTACGAGCAGTACTTC
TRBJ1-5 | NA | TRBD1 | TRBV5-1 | CASSRTGGENQPQHF | TGCGCCAGCAGCCGGACAGGGGGAGAGAATCAGCCCCAGCATTTT
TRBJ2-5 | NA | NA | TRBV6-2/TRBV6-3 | CASSYSYLPRDVQETQYF | TGTGCCAGCAGTTACTCTTACCTCCCCAGGGACGTCCAAGAGACCCAGTACTTC
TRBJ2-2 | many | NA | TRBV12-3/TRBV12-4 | CASSLESNTGELFF | TGTGCCAGCAGTTTAGAGTCGAACACCGGGGAGCTGTTTTTT
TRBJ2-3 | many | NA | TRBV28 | CASSYGTDTQYF | TGTGCCAGCAGCTACGGGACAGATACGCAGTATTTT
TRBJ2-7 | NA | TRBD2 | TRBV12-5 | CASGLRPGGAPSEQYF | TGTGCTAGTGGTTTGAGACCGGGGGGGGCCCCCTCCGAGCAGTACTTC
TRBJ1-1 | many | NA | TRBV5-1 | CASSLRAGPRMNTEAFF | TGCGCCAGCAGCTTGAGAGCAGGGCCACGAATGAACACTGAAGCTTTCTTT
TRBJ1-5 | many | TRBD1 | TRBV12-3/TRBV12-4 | CASSPGQGNQPQHF | TGTGCCAGCAGTCCAGGACAGGGGAATCAGCCCCAGCATTTT
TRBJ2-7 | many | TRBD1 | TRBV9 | CASSVDPGGYEQYF | TGTGCCAGCAGCGTAGATCCAGGGGGCTACGAGCAGTACTTC
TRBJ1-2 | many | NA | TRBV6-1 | CASSEPGGGYGYTF | TGTGCCAGCAGTGAACCGGGAGGAGGCTATGGCTACACCTTC
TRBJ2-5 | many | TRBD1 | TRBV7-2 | CASSSQPQGAETQYF | TGTGCCAGCAGCTCCCAACCTCAGGGGGCGGAGACCCAGTACTTC
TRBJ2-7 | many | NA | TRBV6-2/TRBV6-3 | CASRAPGWDSEQYF | TGTGCCAGCAGAGCACCAGGGTGGGATAGCGAGCAGTACTTC
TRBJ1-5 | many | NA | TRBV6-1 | CASSPDRPNQPQHF | TGTGCCAGCAGTCCCGACAGGCCCAATCAGCCCCAGCATTTT
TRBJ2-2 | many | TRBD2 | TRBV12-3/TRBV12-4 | CASSLAGGLSGELFF | TGTGCCAGCAGCCTAGCGGGGGGTTTGAGCGGGGAGCTGTTTTTT
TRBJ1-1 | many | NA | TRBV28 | CASSWRENTEAFF | TGTGCCAGCAGTTGGCGCGAGAACACTGAAGCTTTCTTT
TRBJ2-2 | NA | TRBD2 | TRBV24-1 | CATSDFTKGGRFTGELFF | TGTGCCACCAGTGATTTCACAAAGGGCGGGAGATTCACCGGGGAGCTGTTTTTT
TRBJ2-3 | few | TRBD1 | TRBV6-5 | CASSWDRSTDTQYF | TGTGCCAGCAGTTGGGACAGAAGCACAGATACGCAGTATTTT
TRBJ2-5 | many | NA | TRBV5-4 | CASSPRLVGETQYF | TGTGCCAGCAGCCCCCGGCTAGTAGGCGAGACCCAGTACTTC
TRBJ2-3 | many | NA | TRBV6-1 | CASTIRGASDTQYF | TGTGCCAGCACCATACGGGGGGCCTCAGATACGCAGTATTTT